Following are 10 T cell receptor beta chains from one sample sequenced in a study of shared clonotypes between healthy human individuals. Sequencing used immunoSEQ multiplex PCR; TCRdb keeps in-frame clones, though not all of them. This table has 1,400,000 or so clones, approximately 98.5% appearing once. Sequenced: naive CD4+ T cells sorted from blood. Documented subset: CD45RA+ positively selected. The receptors were gathered from a man aged 25 to 45 in good health.

Concerning this clone itself: This specimen includes other DNA sequences encoding the same CDR3. J is TRBJ2-7 and V is TRBV5-1; D remains unclear. The CDR3 runs 17 residues. V was cut by 1 base and J by 1 base, with 18 bases left in between. Germline loops: CDR1 SGHRS, CDR2 YFSETQ. The CDR3 sequence is CASSLLGIQGLSYEQYF. The CDR3 DNA reads TGCGCCAGCAGCTTGTTGGGTATTCAAGGCCTTTCCTACGAGCAGTACTTC.

The CDR3 sequence: CASSRWDRGLAGNNEQFF. The CDR3 coding sequence is TGTGCCAGCAGCCGATGGGACAGAGGACTAGCGGGAAACAATGAGCAGTTCTTC. This chain connects TRBV5-5 to TRBJ2-1, with TRBD2 identical over 12 bases. V dropped 4 bases and J dropped 5; count of bases not matched to a gene: 13. The CDR3 runs to 18 residues. Germline loops: CDR1 SGHKS, CDR2 YYEKEE (reference sequence).

V is TRBV11-1 and J is TRBJ2-5, with 12 bases identical to TRBD2. The CDR3 consists of 17 residues. The junction had 3 bases not matched to a gene; V was cut back by 1 base and J by 0 bases. CDR1 is SGHAT, CDR2 FQDESV, per germline (reference sequence). In DNA form, the CDR3 reads TGTGCCAGCAGCTTAGGAGGACTAGCGGGGCACCAAGAGACCCAGTACTTC. Protein: CASSLGGLAGHQETQYF.

CDR3 sequence reads: CAISAGFGVREANYGYTF. The CDR3 DNA is TGTGCCATCAGTGCCGGGTTTGGGGTACGAGAAGCTAACTATGGCTACACCTTC. V gene TRBV10-3 combines with J gene TRBJ1-2, with D uncertain. V was cut by 4 bases and J by 0 bases, with 21 bases left in between. CDR1 is ENHRY, CDR2 SYGVKD, per germline. There are 18 residues in the CDR3.

The chain couples TRBV6-1 to TRBJ1-5; D uncertain. The germline gives CDR1 MNHNS, CDR2 SASEGT. The CDR3 has 15 amino acids. V was trimmed by 7 bases and J by 0 bases, leaving 13 bases between them. The CDR3 DNA reads TGTGCCAGCACCCGGACGGCCTATAGCAATCAGCCCCAGCATTTT. Encoded protein: CASTRTAYSNQPQHF.

The chain recombines TRBV10-3 with TRBJ2-5; 8 positions match TRBD1. The germline gives CDR1 ENHRY, CDR2 SYGVKD. This CDR3 is 15 amino acids long. With V trimmed by 2 bases and J by 2 bases, 4 bases remained unmatched. The CDR3 sequence: CAISEGGTGQETQYF. As DNA, the CDR3 is TGTGCCATCAGTGAGGGTGGGACAGGACAAGAGACCCAGTACTTC.

This sequence joins TRBV11-2 and TRBJ2-1; 14 bases fit TRBD2. The CDR3 covers 15 residues. Trimming took 5 bases from V and 10 from J; bases not matched to a gene: 7. Germline V gene data show CDR1 as SGHAT and CDR2 as FQNNGV. CDR3 residues: CASSLGLAGGGEQFF. CDR3 in DNA: TGTGCCAGCAGCCTCGGACTAGCGGGAGGCGGGGAGCAGTTCTTC.

V and J are TRBV28 and TRBJ1-2; D not resolved. Germline assignment: CDR1 MDHEN and CDR2 SYDVKM. V was shortened by 2 bases and J by 1 base, with 2 bases between the two germline ends. The CDR3 extends over 12 amino acids. The CDR3 is CASSLNNYGYTF. CDR3 in DNA: TGTGCCAGCAGTTTAAATAACTATGGCTACACCTTC.

The CDR3 nucleotides are TGTGCCAGCAGCGTAGGAGGGGCAATGAACACCGGGGAGCTGTTTTTT. It yields the protein CASSVGGAMNTGELFF. The chain joins TRBV9 to TRBJ2-2; D may correspond to TRBD1 or TRBD2 (5 bases each). CDR1 SGDLS and CDR2 YYNGEE come from the germline V gene. Trimming took off 0 bases at V and 1 base at J, with 10 bases between the two ends. The CDR3 covers 16 residues.

The J gene is TRBJ2-2, the V gene TRBV4-1, with 10 bases aligning to TRBD2. CDR1 and CDR2 from the germline V gene are MGHRA and YSYEKL. CDR3 size: 18 residues. V lost 2 bases, J lost 1 base, and 7 bases stayed unmatched. The CDR3 protein is CASSQKLAGWLNTGELFF. CDR3 DNA sequence: TGCGCCAGCAGCCAAAAACTAGCGGGGTGGTTGAACACCGGGGAGCTGTTTTTT.